This T cell receptor (beta chain) was sequenced for a study of beta chain features in type 1 diabetes. Study-level results: There was a moderate but significant shortening of TCRB CDR3s in all four CD4+ subsets of Type 1 diabetes patients.

Trimming stripped 3 bases from V and 4 bases from J, with 12 bases between. Germline loops: CDR1 LGHNA, CDR2 YNFKEQ. CDR3 length: 14 residues. Every bit of the isolated RNA underwent reverse transcription, so sequencing read expressed TCRB transcripts. Assay: immunoSEQ multiplex PCR; the TCRdb copy retains only in-frame clones and omits some. The table has 200,000 to 300,000 clones, roughly 10% seen once. This clone has only a few counts. What it recognizes is unknown. The chain recombines TRBV4-2 with TRBJ1-1; D possibly corresponds to TRBD1 (5 bases). Specimen: naive CD4+ T cells from blood. The clonotype was recovered from a man aged 25-40 years with type 1 diabetes. The CDR3 loop reads CASSHDSEGTEAFF. For the CDR3, the DNA is TGTGCCAGCAGCCACGACAGTGAAGGCACTGAAGCTTTCTTT.